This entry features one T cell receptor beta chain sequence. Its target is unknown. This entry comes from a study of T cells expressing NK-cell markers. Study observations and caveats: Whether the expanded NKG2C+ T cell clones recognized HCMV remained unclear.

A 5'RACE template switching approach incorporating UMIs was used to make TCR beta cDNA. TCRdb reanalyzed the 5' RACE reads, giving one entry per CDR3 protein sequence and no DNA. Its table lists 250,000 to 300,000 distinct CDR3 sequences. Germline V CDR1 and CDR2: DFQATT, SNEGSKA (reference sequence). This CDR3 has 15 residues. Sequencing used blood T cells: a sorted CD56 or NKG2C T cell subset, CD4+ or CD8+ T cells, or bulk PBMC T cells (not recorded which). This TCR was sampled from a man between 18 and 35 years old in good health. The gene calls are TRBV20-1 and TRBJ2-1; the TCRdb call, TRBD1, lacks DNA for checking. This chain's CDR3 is CSAVRTGRPYNEQFF.